Here is one TCR beta chain with its context. Across under 25 US areas, participants ranged in age from about 18 to 90 years. Clones were read by immunoSEQ multiplex PCR, and TCRdb kept only the in-frame ones, dropping some. Of hundreds of thousands of clones in the sample, about four fifths were seen once. The record originates from a study of blood T cell repertoires in COVID-19. Background on the study: PBMCs, B-cell-depleted T cells, or T cells provided the cDNA or gDNA that made up the material.

Germline V gene sequence: CDR1 MNHNS, CDR2 SASEGT. The CDR3 consists of 14 residues. V was cut by 2 bases and J by 4 bases, with 9 bases left in between. This chain uses TRBV6-1 with TRBJ1-5; no clear D. The receptor comes from a woman in her forties or fifties who had been exposed to COVID-19. The sample was PBMCs or T cells enriched from blood (not recorded which). CDR3 amino acids: CASSEQAGNQPQHF. The DNA for the CDR3 is TGTGCCAGCAGTGAACAGGCGGGGAATCAGCCCCAGCATTTT.